Each of the 15 T cell receptor beta chains below was sequenced from the same sample in a study of blood T cell repertoires in COVID-19. TCRdb's table, derived via immunoSEQ multiplex PCR, lists solely in-frame clones and lacks some. The data show roughly 220,000 clones, 75% to 85% seen once. Sequencing was performed on peripheral blood. The receptor source for this set is a woman aged 35 to 49 who had recovered from COVID-19.

The gene calls are TRBV7-3 and TRBJ2-1; 7 bases align to TRBD2. Germline V lookup: CDR1 SGHTA, CDR2 FQGTGA. The CDR3 is 14 amino acids. The V segment lost 5 bases and the J segment 5 bases; nucleotides outside the gene matches: 6. DNA for the CDR3: TGTGCCAGCAGCCAAGGGACTACCGACAATGAGCAGTTCTTC. This codes for CASSQGTTDNEQFF.

The chain has TRBV15 and TRBJ1-5; D may be TRBD1 (5 bases). CDR1 is LNHNV and CDR2 is YYDKDF in the germline V gene (reference sequence). Trimming left V 2 bases short and J 7 bases short, with 21 bases between. The CDR3 runs to 17 residues. In DNA, the CDR3 is TGTGCCACCAGCAGATCCCAGTACGGGGGACTACGGCAGCCCCAGCATTTT. This sequence encodes CATSRSQYGGLRQPQHF.

The chain uses TRBV4-3 and TRBJ1-4; the match to TRBD1 covers 7 bases. The CDR3 extends over 15 amino acids. Germline V gene lookup returns CDR1 LGHNA and CDR2 YSLEER. The J segment lost 15 bases and the V segment lost 0 bases, leaving 13 bases of the junction unmatched. CDR3 residues: CASSQELLWKGTVFF. CDR3 nucleotide sequence: TGCGCCAGCAGCCAAGAACTCCTATGGAAAGGGACAGTGTTTTTT.

V gene TRBV6-1 combines with J gene TRBJ2-1, with 8 bases matching TRBD2. Per the germline V gene, CDR1 is MNHNS and CDR2 is SASEGT. V shed 3 bases, J shed 3 bases, and the junction held 1 base outside the gene matches. There are 14 residues in the CDR3. In DNA form, the CDR3 reads TGTGCCAGCAGTGACGGGGGGGGCTACAATGAGCAGTTCTTC. Protein product: CASSDGGGYNEQFF.

The J gene is TRBJ2-1, the V gene TRBV5-6, with 10 positions matching TRBD2. The junction had 8 bases not matched to a gene; V was cut back by 2 bases and J by 6 bases. CDR1 and CDR2 (germline): SGHDT, YYEEEE. The CDR3 contains 16 residues. DNA of the CDR3: TGTGCCAGCAGCTTACGAGCGGGGGGGCCAGGCAATGAGCAGTTCTTC. It codes for CASSLRAGGPGNEQFF. The full variable domain, in which reference TRBV5-6 and TRBJ2-1 provide the parts outside the CDR3, is DAGVTQSPTHLIKTRGQQVTLRCSPKSGHDTVSWYQQALGQGPQFIFQYYEEEERQRGNFPDRFSGHQFPNYSSELNVNALLLGDSALYLCASSLRAGGPGNEQFFGPGTRLTVL.

The V call is TRBV6-5, the J call TRBJ2-7; D remains unclear. Deletions cut 2 bases from V and 0 bases from J, with 11 bases between. This CDR3 is built from 15 residues. In germline, CDR1 is MNHEY, CDR2 SVGAGI. The CDR3 bases are TGTGCCAGCAGTTACGGTGCACCGAGCTCCTACGAGCAGTACTTC. Translating gives CASSYGAPSSYEQYF.

The chain's CDR3 is CASSPLTDSSGNTIYF. DNA for the CDR3: TGTGCCAGCTCACCTCTTACGGACAGCTCTGGAAACACCATATATTTT. V and J are TRBV18 and TRBJ1-3; tentatively, D is TRBD1 (6 bases). CDR1 and CDR2 (germline): KGHSH, LQKENI. The CDR3 extends over 16 amino acids. The V end was cut by 3 bases, the J end by 0 bases, with 12 bases between.

This sequence joins TRBV13 and TRBJ1-1, with 8 bases fitting TRBD1. The V segment lost 5 bases and the J segment 0 bases; nucleotides outside the gene matches: 5. Looked up from germline, CDR1 is PRHDT and CDR2 is FYEKMQ (reference sequence). The CDR3 consists of 15 residues. CDR3 amino acids: CASSIRTGMNTEAFF. The CDR3 DNA reads as TGTGCCAGCAGCATAAGGACAGGGATGAACACTGAAGCTTTCTTT.

The J gene is TRBJ2-7, the V gene TRBV5-4; 14 bases are shared with TRBD2. V trimming: 3 bases; J trimming: 4 bases; junction bases outside the gene matches: 3. Germline V gene lookup returns CDR1 SGHNT and CDR2 YYREEE (reference sequence). The CDR3 has 15 amino acids. CDR3 loop: CASSSGLAGVYEQYF. The CDR3, as DNA: TGTGCCAGCAGCTCGGGACTAGCGGGGGTATACGAGCAGTACTTC.

This chain joins TRBV18 and TRBJ1-2; D possibly corresponds to TRBD1 (5 bases). This CDR3 is 14 amino acids long. Germline V gene data show CDR1 as KGHSH and CDR2 as LQKENI. The V end was cut by 3 bases, the J end by 8 bases, with 16 bases between. The CDR3 region has the DNA TGTGCCAGCTCACCTCCAGGGATCCCCGGGGGCTACACCTTC. Translation: CASSPPGIPGGYTF.

This rearrangement joins TRBV28 to TRBJ1-6, with TRBD1 matching over 8 bases. The CDR3 is 16 residues long. CDR1 is MDHEN and CDR2 is SYDVKM in the germline V gene. The V gene end was trimmed by 6 bases and the J gene end by 9 bases; junction bases not matched to a gene: 13. In nucleotides, the CDR3 is TGTGCCAGCAGCCCCACAGGACAGGGTTTTGGTTCACCCCTCCACTTT. Residues: CASSPTGQGFGSPLHF.

This chain joins TRBV4-1 and TRBJ2-5; TRBD1 agrees at 7 bases. The CDR3 is 16 residues long. Germline-derived CDR1 and CDR2 are MGHRA and YSYEKL. Trimming removed 2 bases from V and 2 bases from J; junction bases left unmatched: 8. The CDR3 bases are TGCGCCAGCAGCCAATATTCGACAGGGCTACAAGAGACCCAGTACTTC. Translated, it gives CASSQYSTGLQETQYF.

The rearrangement links TRBV18 to TRBJ1-4; D gene uncertain. This CDR3 is 15 amino acids long. V lost 1 base to trimming and J lost 5 bases, with 11 bases between them. From germline, CDR1 is KGHSH and CDR2 LQKENI. DNA of the CDR3: TGTGCCAGCTCACCACTTCGGCAGACAAATGAAAAACTGTTTTTT. It yields the protein CASSPLRQTNEKLFF. The full variable domain, its missing parts supplied by reference TRBV18 and TRBJ1-4, is NAGVMQNPRHLVRRRGQEARLRCSPMKGHSHVYWYRQLPEEGLKFMVYLQKENIIDESGMPKERFSAEFPKEGPSILRIQQVVRGDSAAYFCASSPLRQTNEKLFFGSGTQLSVL.

The CDR3 loop is CASSEGATDTQYF. CDR3 in DNA: TGTGCCAGCAGTGAGGGGGCAACAGATACGCAGTATTTT. The V call is TRBV6-4, the J call TRBJ2-3, with D perhaps matching TRBD1 (6 bases). The CDR3 sequence is 13 residues long. Trimming took 3 bases from V and 3 from J, leaving 7 bases between them. Germline V gives CDR1 MRHNA, CDR2 SNTAGT.

J is TRBJ2-7 and V is TRBV5-1, with 7 bases identical to TRBD1. V shed 4 bases, J shed 0 bases, and the junction held 4 bases outside the gene matches. Germline lookup yields CDR1 SGHRS and CDR2 YFSETQ. The CDR3 length is 14 residues. The CDR3 DNA reads as TGCGCCAGCAGCCAGGGGGTCCCCTCCTACGAGCAGTACTTC. Its protein product is CASSQGVPSYEQYF.